This TCR beta chain was recorded in a study of T cell responses to AZD1222 COVID-19 vaccine. Study outcomes and limitations: Compared with day 0, the breadth and depth of the Spike-specific TCR repertoire rose significantly after two doses of AZD1222. The donor cohort was predominantly white British with a female majority, and clonal diversity may have been underestimated.

Repertoires were generated with immunoSEQ multiplex PCR, while TCRdb's copy carries only in-frame clones and drops some. This table has 160,000 or so clones, roughly 86% appearing once. CDR3 length equals 15 residues. V lost 8 bases, J lost 7 bases, and 14 bases stayed unmatched. Germline V gene sequence: CDR1 MNHGY, CDR2 SAAAGT. Remarks on this clone: What it binds is unknown.

This rearrangement joins TRBV6-8 to TRBJ2-7; 10 nucleotides align to TRBD2. The source was peripheral blood, collected on day 0 of AZD1222 vaccination. The receptor was isolated from an adult in good health. The DNA for the CDR3 is TGTGCCAGCCCTAAGGGGCTAGCGGGGGTAGGGGAGCAGTACTTC. This encodes CASPKGLAGVGEQYF.